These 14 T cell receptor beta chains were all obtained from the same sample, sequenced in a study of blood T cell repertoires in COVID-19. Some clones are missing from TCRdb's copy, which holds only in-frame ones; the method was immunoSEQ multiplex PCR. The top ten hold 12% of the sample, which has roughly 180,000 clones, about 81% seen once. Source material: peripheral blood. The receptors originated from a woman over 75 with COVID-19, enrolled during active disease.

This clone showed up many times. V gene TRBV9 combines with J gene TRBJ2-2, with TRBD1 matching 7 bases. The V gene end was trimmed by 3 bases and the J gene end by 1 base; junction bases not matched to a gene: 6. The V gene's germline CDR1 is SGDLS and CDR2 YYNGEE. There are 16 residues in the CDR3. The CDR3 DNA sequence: TGTGCCAGCAGCGCTCAGACAGGGCAGAACACCGGGGAGCTGTTTTTT. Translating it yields CASSAQTGQNTGELFF.

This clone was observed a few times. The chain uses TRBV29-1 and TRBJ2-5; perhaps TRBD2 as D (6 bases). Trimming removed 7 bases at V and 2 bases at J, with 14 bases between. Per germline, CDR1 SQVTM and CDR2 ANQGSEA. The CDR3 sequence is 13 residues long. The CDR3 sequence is CSAFGLLQETQYF. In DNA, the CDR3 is TGCAGCGCTTTTGGACTACTACAAGAGACCCAGTACTTC.

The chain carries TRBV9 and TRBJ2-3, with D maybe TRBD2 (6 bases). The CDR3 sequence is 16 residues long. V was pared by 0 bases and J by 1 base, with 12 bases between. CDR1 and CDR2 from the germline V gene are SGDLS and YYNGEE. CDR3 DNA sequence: TGTGCCAGCAGCGTAGGACTAGTTGCGGGCACAGATACGCAGTATTTT. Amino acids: CASSVGLVAGTDTQYF.

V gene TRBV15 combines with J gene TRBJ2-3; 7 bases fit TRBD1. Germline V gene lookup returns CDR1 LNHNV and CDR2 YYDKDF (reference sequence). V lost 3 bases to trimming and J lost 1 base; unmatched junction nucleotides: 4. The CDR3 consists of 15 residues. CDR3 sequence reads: CATSSRQGGTDTQYF. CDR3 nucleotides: TGTGCCACCAGCAGCAGACAGGGAGGCACAGATACGCAGTATTTT.

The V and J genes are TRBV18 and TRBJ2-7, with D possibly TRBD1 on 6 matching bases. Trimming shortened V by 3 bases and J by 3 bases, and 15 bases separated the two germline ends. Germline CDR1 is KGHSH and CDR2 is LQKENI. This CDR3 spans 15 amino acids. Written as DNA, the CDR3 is TGTGCCAGCTCACCCTTCCGGGACACGTTCTACGAGCAGTACTTC. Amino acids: CASSPFRDTFYEQYF.

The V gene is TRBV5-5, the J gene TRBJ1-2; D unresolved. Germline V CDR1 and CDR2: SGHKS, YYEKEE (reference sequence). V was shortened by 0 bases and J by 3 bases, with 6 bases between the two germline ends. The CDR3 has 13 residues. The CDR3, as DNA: TGTGCCAGCAGCTTGGACATTTACTATGGCTACACCTTC. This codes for CASSLDIYYGYTF.

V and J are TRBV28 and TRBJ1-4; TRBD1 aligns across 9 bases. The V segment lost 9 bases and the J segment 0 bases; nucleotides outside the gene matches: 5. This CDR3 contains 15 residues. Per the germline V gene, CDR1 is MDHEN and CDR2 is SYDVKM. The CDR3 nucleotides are TGTGCCAGTACCGACAGGGGGGCAACTAATGAAAAACTGTTTTTT. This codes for CASTDRGATNEKLFF. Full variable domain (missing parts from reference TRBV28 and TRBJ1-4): DVKVTQSSRYLVKRTGEKVFLECVQDMDHENMFWYRQDPGLGLRLIYFSYDVKMKEKGDIPEGYSVSREKKERFSLILESASTNQTSMYLCASTDRGATNEKLFFGSGTQLSVL.

The CDR3 nucleotides are TGCGCCAGCAGCAGAAATACAGGGTCGGGGATGTACCAAGAGACCCAGTACTTC. Translation gives CASSRNTGSGMYQETQYF. The chain links TRBV5-1 to TRBJ2-5, with D possibly being TRBD1 (6 bases). The CDR3 is 18 amino acids. Trimming left V 4 bases short and J 0 bases short, with 22 bases between. Germline V gene data show CDR1 as SGHRS and CDR2 as YFSETQ.

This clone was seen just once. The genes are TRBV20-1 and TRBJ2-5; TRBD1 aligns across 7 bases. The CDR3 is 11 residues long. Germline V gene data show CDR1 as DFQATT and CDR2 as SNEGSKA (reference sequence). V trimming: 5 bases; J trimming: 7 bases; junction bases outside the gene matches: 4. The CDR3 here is CSAWTGSTQYF. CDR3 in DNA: TGCAGTGCTTGGACAGGTTCGACCCAGTACTTC.

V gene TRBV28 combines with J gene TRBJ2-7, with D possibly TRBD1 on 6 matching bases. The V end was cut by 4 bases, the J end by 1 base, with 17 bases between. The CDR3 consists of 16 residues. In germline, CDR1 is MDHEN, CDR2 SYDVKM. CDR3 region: CASSSRGTGPSYEQYF. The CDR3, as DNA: TGTGCCAGCAGTTCAAGGGGAACAGGGCCATCCTACGAGCAGTACTTC. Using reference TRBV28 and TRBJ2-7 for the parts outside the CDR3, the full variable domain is DVKVTQSSRYLVKRTGEKVFLECVQDMDHENMFWYRQDPGLGLRLIYFSYDVKMKEKGDIPEGYSVSREKKERFSLILESASTNQTSMYLCASSSRGTGPSYEQYFGPGTRLTVT.

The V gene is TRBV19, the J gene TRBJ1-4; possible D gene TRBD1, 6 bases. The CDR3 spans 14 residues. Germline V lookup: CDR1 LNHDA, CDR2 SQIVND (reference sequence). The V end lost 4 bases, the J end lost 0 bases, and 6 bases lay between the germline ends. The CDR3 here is CASSRQATNEKLFF. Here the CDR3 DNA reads TGTGCCAGTAGTAGACAGGCAACTAATGAAAAACTGTTTTTT.

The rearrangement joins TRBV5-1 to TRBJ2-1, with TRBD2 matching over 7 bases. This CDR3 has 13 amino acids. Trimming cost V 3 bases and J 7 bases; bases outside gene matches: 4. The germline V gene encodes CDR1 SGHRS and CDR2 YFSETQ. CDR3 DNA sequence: TGCGCCAGCAGCTCGGGACTATCGAATGAGCAGTTCTTC. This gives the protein CASSSGLSNEQFF.

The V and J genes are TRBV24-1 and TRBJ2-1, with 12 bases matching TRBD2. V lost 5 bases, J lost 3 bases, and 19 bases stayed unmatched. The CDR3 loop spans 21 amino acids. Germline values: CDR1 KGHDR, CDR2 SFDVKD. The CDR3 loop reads CATSGQGRPVGLAGSYNEQFF. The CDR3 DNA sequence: TGTGCCACCAGTGGACAGGGTCGGCCGGTAGGACTAGCGGGAAGCTACAATGAGCAGTTCTTC.

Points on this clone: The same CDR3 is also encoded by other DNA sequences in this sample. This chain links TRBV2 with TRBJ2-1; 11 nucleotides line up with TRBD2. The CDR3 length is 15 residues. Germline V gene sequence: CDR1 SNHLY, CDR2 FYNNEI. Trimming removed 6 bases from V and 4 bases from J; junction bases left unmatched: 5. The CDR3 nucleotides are TGTGCCAGCAGAGGACTAGCGGGCTCGTACAATGAGCAGTTCTTC. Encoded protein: CASRGLAGSYNEQFF.